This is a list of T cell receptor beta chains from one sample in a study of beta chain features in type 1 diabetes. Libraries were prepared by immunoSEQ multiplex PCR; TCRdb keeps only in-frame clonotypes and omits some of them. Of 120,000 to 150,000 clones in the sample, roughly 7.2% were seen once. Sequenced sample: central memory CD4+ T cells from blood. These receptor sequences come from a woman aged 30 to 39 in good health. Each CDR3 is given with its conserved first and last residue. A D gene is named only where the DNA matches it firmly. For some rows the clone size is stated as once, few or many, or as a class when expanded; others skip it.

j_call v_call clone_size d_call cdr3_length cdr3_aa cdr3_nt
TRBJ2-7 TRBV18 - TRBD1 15 CASSQGTGSSYEQYF TGTGCCAGCTCACAAGGGACAGGGAGCTCCTACGAGCAGTACTTC
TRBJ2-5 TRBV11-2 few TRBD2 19 CASSPTSGGSGRYQETQYF TGTGCCAGCAGCCCCACCTCGGGCGGTAGCGGGAGGTACCAAGAGACCCAGTACTTC
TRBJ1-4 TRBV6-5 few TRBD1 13 CASSGQGGEKLFF TGTGCCAGCAGTGGACAGGGGGGTGAAAAACTGTTTTTT
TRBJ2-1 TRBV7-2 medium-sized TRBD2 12 CASSLASGGQFF TGTGCCAGCAGCTTAGCTAGCGGGGGCCAGTTCTTC
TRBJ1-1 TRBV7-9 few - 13 CASSAIQGTEAFF TGTGCCAGCAGCGCAATACAGGGAACTGAAGCTTTCTTT
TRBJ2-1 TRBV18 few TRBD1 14 CASSLGTGNNEQFF TGTGCCAGCTCACTAGGGACAGGCAACAATGAGCAGTTCTTC
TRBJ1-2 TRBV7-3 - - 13 CASSEQHRAGYTF TGTGCCAGCAGCGAGCAACACAGGGCTGGCTACACCTTC
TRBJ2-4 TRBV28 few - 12 CASSLKTGVEYF TGTGCCAGCAGTTTGAAGACAGGCGTTGAGTACTTC
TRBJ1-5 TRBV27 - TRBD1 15 CASSPEGTVNQPQHF TGTGCCAGCAGTCCCGAAGGGACAGTTAATCAGCCCCAGCATTTT
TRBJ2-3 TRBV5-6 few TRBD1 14 CASTAGGRGDTQYF TGTGCCAGCACAGCAGGGGGCAGGGGAGATACGCAGTATTTT
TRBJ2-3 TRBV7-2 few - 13 CASSRSRDDTQYF TGTGCCAGCAGCCGCTCTCGGGATGATACGCAGTATTTT
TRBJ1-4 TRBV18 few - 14 CASSKDGNNEKLFF TGTGCCAGCTCTAAGGACGGGAATAATGAAAAACTGTTTTTT
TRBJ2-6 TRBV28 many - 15 CASRTRNPGANVLTF TGTGCCAGCAGAACGAGAAACCCTGGGGCCAACGTCCTGACTTTC
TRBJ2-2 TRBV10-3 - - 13 CAISENRDGELFF TGTGCCATCAGCGAGAACAGGGACGGGGAGCTGTTTTTT
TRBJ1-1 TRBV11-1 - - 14 CASSLIRMNTEAFF TGTGCCAGCAGCCTCATCAGGATGAACACTGAAGCTTTCTTT
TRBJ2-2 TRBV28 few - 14 CASSSGSYTGELFF TGTGCCAGCAGCTCGGGGTCCTACACCGGGGAGCTGTTTTTT
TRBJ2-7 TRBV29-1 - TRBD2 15 CSVVPGAGGGYEQYF TGCAGCGTTGTACCCGGGGCGGGAGGGGGCTACGAGCAGTACTTC
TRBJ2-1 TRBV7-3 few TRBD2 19 CASSNTGLAGGGAYNEQFF TGTGCCAGCAGCAACACGGGACTAGCGGGAGGTGGGGCCTACAATGAGCAGTTCTTC
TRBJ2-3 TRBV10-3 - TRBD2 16 CAISESGTSGTDTQYF TGTGCCATCAGTGAGTCGGGGACTAGCGGCACAGATACGCAGTATTTT
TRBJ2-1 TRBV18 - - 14 CASSPGGKRNEQFF TGTGCCAGCTCACCAGGCGGGAAAAGAAATGAGCAGTTCTTC
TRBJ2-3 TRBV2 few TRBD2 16 CASSEKQLAVPDTQYF TGTGCCAGCAGTGAAAAGCAACTAGCGGTCCCAGATACGCAGTATTTT
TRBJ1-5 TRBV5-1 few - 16 CASSLARENSNQPQHF TGCGCCAGCAGCTTGGCGCGGGAAAATAGCAATCAGCCCCAGCATTTT
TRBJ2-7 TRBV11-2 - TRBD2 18 CASSLRLSGEGQHYEQYF TGTGCCAGCAGCTTGCGCCTCAGTGGGGAGGGCCAGCACTACGAGCAGTACTTC
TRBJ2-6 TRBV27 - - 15 CASSPDGSGANVLTF TGTGCCAGCAGTCCCGACGGGTCTGGGGCCAACGTCCTGACTTTC
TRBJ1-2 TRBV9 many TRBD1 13 CASSKNRGYGYTF TGTGCCAGCAGCAAAAACAGGGGTTATGGCTACACCTTC
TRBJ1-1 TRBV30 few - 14 CAWSLGAMNTEAFF TGTGCCTGGAGTTTGGGGGCAATGAACACTGAAGCTTTCTTT
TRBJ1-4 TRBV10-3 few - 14 CAISEIATNEKLFF TGTGCCATCAGTGAGATAGCAACTAATGAAAAACTGTTTTTT
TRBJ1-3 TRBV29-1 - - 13 CSVEPFSGNTIYF TGCAGCGTTGAACCGTTCTCTGGAAACACCATATATTTT
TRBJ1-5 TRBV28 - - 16 CASISPTGQRNQPQHF TGTGCCAGCATCTCCCCCACGGGACAACGCAATCAGCCCCAGCATTTT
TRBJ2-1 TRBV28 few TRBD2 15 CASRRGTSGSNEQFF TGTGCCAGCAGACGTGGGACTAGCGGGAGTAATGAGCAGTTCTTC
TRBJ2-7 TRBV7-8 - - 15 CASSKTAVAGVEQYF TGTGCCAGCAGCAAGACGGCCGTAGCTGGAGTCGAGCAGTACTTC
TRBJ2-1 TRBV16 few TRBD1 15 CASSQLGDRDVEQFF TGTGCCAGCAGCCAATTAGGGGACAGGGACGTCGAGCAGTTCTTC
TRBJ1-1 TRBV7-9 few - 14 CASSLGPHNTEAFF TGTGCCAGCAGCTTGGGGCCTCACAACACTGAAGCTTTCTTT
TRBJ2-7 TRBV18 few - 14 CASSPPGPQGEQYF TGTGCCAGCTCACCACCCGGGCCCCAGGGAGAGCAGTACTTC
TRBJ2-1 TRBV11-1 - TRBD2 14 CASSFMGTSNEQFF TGTGCCAGCAGCTTTATGGGGACTAGCAATGAGCAGTTCTTC
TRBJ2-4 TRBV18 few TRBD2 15 CASSPNPGLAGDQYF TGTGCCAGCTCACCAAATCCGGGACTAGCGGGAGACCAGTACTTC
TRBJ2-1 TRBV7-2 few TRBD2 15 CASSLGLASGGEQFF TGTGCCAGCAGCTTAGGGCTAGCGTCCGGGGGGGAGCAGTTCTTC
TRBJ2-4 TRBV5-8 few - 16 CASSFGINLAKNIQYF TGTGCCAGCAGCTTCGGGATTAACTTAGCCAAAAACATTCAGTACTTC
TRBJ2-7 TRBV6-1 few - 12 CASSGQSYEQYF TGTGCCAGCAGTGGACAGAGCTACGAGCAGTACTTC
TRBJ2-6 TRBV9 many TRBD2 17 CASSRLAGASGANVLTF TGTGCCAGCAGCCGACTAGCGGGGGCCTCTGGGGCCAACGTCCTGACTTTC
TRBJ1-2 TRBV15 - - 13 CATSSGSNYGYTF TGTGCCACCAGCAGCGGGTCGAACTATGGCTACACCTTC
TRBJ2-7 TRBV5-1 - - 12 CASSTDYYEQYF TGCGCCAGCAGCACTGATTACTACGAGCAGTACTTC
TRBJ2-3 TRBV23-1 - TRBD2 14 CASSLGLDPDTQYF TGCGCCAGCAGCCTAGGACTAGACCCAGATACGCAGTATTTT
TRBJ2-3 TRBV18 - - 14 CASSQTGEADTQYF TGTGCCAGCTCACAAACAGGGGAGGCAGATACGCAGTATTTT
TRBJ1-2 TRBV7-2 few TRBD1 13 CASSIQGAGGYTF TGTGCCAGCAGCATCCAGGGGGCAGGCGGCTACACCTTC
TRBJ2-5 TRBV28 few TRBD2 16 CASSPHSGSRAQTQYF TGTGCCAGCAGTCCCCATAGCGGGTCCCGTGCGCAGACCCAGTACTTC
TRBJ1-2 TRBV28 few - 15 CASRHSQQGTPGYTF TGTGCCAGCAGACACTCACAACAGGGTACTCCTGGCTACACCTTC
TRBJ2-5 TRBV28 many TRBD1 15 CASSPIGTGRETQYF TGTGCCAGCAGTCCCATCGGGACAGGGAGAGAGACCCAGTACTTC
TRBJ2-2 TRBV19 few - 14 CASRPGQTSGELFF TGTGCCAGTAGACCTGGACAGACGTCCGGGGAGCTGTTTTTT
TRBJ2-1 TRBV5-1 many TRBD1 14 CASSLGTGNNEQFF TGCGCCAGCAGCTTGGGGACAGGGAATAATGAGCAGTTCTTC
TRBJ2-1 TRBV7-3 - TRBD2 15 CASSLVSGNYNEQFF TGTGCCAGCAGCTTGGTTAGCGGGAATTACAATGAGCAGTTCTTC
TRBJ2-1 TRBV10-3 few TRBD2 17 CAIQSRTSPFSYNEQFF TGTGCCATCCAATCTCGGACTAGCCCCTTCTCCTACAATGAGCAGTTCTTC
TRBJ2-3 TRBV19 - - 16 CASSIGPPSGTDTQYF TGTGCCAGTAGTATAGGGCCACCATCTGGCACAGATACGCAGTATTTT
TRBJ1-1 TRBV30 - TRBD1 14 CAWSLTGGLTEAFF TGTGCCTGGAGTCTAACAGGGGGCTTAACTGAAGCTTTCTTT
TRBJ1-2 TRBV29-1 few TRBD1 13 CSATGTGYFGYTF TGCAGCGCTACCGGGACAGGGTATTTTGGCTACACCTTC
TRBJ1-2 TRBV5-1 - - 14 CASSGTTPNYGYTF TGCGCCAGCAGCGGTACTACCCCTAACTATGGCTACACCTTC
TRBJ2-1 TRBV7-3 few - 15 CASSLYITGNNEQFF TGTGCCAGCAGCTTATACATTACGGGAAACAATGAGCAGTTCTTC
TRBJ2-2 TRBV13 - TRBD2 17 CASSAGLAGIATGELFF TGTGCCAGCAGCGCCGGACTAGCGGGGATAGCCACCGGGGAGCTGTTTTTT
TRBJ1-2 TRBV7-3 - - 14 CASSLTTAAGGYTF TGTGCCAGCAGCTTAACTACGGCGGCGGGGGGCTACACCTTC
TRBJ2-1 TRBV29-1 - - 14 CSGHRGRDYNEQFF TGCAGCGGGCACAGGGGGAGGGATTACAATGAGCAGTTCTTC